What follows are 16 T cell receptor beta chains derived from one specimen sequenced in a study of cytotoxic CD8 clonotypes in ibrutinib-treated CLL. TCRdb keeps only in-frame clones here, not all; method: immunoSEQ multiplex PCR. The sample lists approximately 150,000 clones; nearly 90% were seen once. The specimen was PBMCs, collected at disease progression, from a patient treated with ibrutinib. The receptor source for this set is a human donor with chronic lymphocytic leukemia.

The rearrangement uses TRBV28 and TRBJ2-7; 8 bases map to TRBD1. V lost 3 bases and J lost 5; bases outside the gene matches: 9. The length of the CDR3 is 15 residues. From germline, CDR1 is MDHEN and CDR2 SYDVKM. The CDR3: CASSFSGQGVHEQYF. In nucleotides, the CDR3 is TGTGCCAGCAGTTTCAGTGGACAGGGCGTCCACGAGCAGTACTTC.

The chain joins TRBV7-2 to TRBJ2-2; no reliable D call. The CDR3 consists of 14 residues. V shed 1 base and J shed 4 bases, with 7 bases lying between them. The germline V gene encodes CDR1 SGHTA and CDR2 FQGNSA. CDR3 DNA: TGTGCCAGCAGCTTAGTGGCTGGCACCGGGGAGCTGTTTTTT. Its translation: CASSLVAGTGELFF.

The chain has TRBV30 and TRBJ1-4; D is unclear. Germline V gene lookup returns CDR1 GTSNPN and CDR2 SVGIG (reference sequence). Trimming shortened V by 3 bases and J by 6 bases, and 8 bases separated the two germline ends. The CDR3 has 12 residues. Here the CDR3 reads CAWRRLDEKLFF. The CDR3 bases are TGTGCCTGGAGACGACTGGATGAAAAACTGTTTTTT.

CDR3 sequence (DNA): TGTGCCAGCAGCTTGGGAGCTAACTATGGCTACACCTTC. Translation: CASSLGANYGYTF. This sequence joins TRBV5-6 and TRBJ1-2; no clear D. Germline values: CDR1 SGHDT, CDR2 YYEEEE. Trimming pared 0 bases from V and 0 bases from J, leaving 3 bases between. The CDR3 is 13 amino acids.

This chain joins TRBV30 and TRBJ1-2; 10 bases are a match to TRBD1. Germline trimming cut 2 bases from V and 6 bases from J; bases unmatched to any gene: 3. Germline lookup yields CDR1 GTSNPN and CDR2 SVGIG (reference sequence). The CDR3 covers 13 residues. CDR3 nucleotides: TGTGCCTGGAGTTATGGGACAGGGGATGGCTACACCTTC. Encoded protein: CAWSYGTGDGYTF.

The chain joins TRBV6-1 to TRBJ2-5; TRBD2 aligns across 8 bases. Germline V lookup: CDR1 MNHNS, CDR2 SASEGT. V lost 6 bases to trimming and J lost 5 bases; unmatched junction nucleotides: 5. The CDR3 runs 13 residues. The CDR3 here is CASSGRARETQYF. In DNA form, the CDR3 reads TGTGCCAGCAGCGGGAGGGCCCGGGAGACCCAGTACTTC.

The chain employs TRBV7-9 and TRBJ1-5; 12 bases line up with TRBD1. V gave up 5 bases and J gave up 6 bases; unmatched junction bases: 8. Germline V gives CDR1 SEHNR, CDR2 FQNEAQ (reference sequence). The CDR3 sequence is 16 residues long. DNA of the CDR3: TGTGCCAGCAGCATATCCGGGACAGGGGGCTCTCAGCCCCAGCATTTT. This sequence encodes CASSISGTGGSQPQHF. Full variable domain (outside the CDR3, taken from reference TRBV7-9 and TRBJ1-5): DTGVSQNPRHKITKRGQNVTFRCDPISEHNRLYWYRQTLGQGPEFLTYFQNEAQLEKSRLLSDRFSAERPKGSFSTLEIQRTEQGDSAMYLCASSISGTGGSQPQHFGDGTRLSIL.

This chain uses TRBV11-3 with TRBJ2-5, with a possible D match to TRBD2 (6 bases). V was trimmed by 3 bases and J by 4 bases, leaving 12 bases between them. The CDR3 length is 14 residues. From germline, CDR1 is SGHNT and CDR2 YENEEA. The CDR3, as DNA: TGTGCCAGCAGCTTGGAGGGAATCTCAGAGACCCAGTACTTC. Its protein product is CASSLEGISETQYF.

The chain has TRBV27 and TRBJ1-5, with D perhaps TRBD1 (5 bases). Trimming left V 8 bases short and J 2 bases short, with 16 bases between. Germline CDR1 and CDR2: MNHEY and SMNVEV (reference sequence). This CDR3 comprises 15 residues. As DNA, the CDR3 is TGTGCCAGCGCCGGTCGGGGGAGCGGCAATCAGCCCCAGCATTTT. Residues: CASAGRGSGNQPQHF.

The J gene is TRBJ1-3, the V gene TRBV28; maybe TRBD1 (5 bases). The CDR3 is 16 amino acids. The ends were cut back, 5 bases at V and 4 bases at J, with 18 bases in the middle. Per germline, CDR1 MDHEN and CDR2 SYDVKM. CDR3 sequence: CASSAQGQKGGNTIYF. The CDR3 DNA reads TGTGCCAGCAGTGCTCAGGGTCAAAAAGGAGGAAACACCATATATTTT. The full variable domain, completed using reference TRBV28 and TRBJ1-3, is DVKVTQSSRYLVKRTGEKVFLECVQDMDHENMFWYRQDPGLGLRLIYFSYDVKMKEKGDIPEGYSVSREKKERFSLILESASTNQTSMYLCASSAQGQKGGNTIYFGEGSWLTVV.

The chain is built from TRBV11-3 and TRBJ2-3, with 13 positions matching TRBD2. The germline CDR1 and CDR2 sequences are SGHNT and YENEEA. Losses at the gene ends were 3 bases for V and 5 bases for J; bases not matched to a gene: 8. The CDR3 runs to 17 residues. The DNA of the CDR3 is TGTGCCAGCAGCTTCCGAGGACTAGCGGGAGAGGGAGATACGCAGTATTTT. It translates to CASSFRGLAGEGDTQYF.

This chain links TRBV28 with TRBJ2-2; D is unclear. Trimming removed 4 bases from V and 3 bases from J, with 6 bases in between. The CDR3 runs to 13 residues. CDR1 is MDHEN, CDR2 SYDVKM, per germline. CDR3 sequence: CASSYLHTGELFF. CDR3 DNA sequence: TGTGCCAGCAGTTACCTCCACACCGGGGAGCTGTTTTTT.

The rearrangement joins TRBV7-9 to TRBJ1-2; no definite D call. The V gene's germline CDR1 is SEHNR and CDR2 FQNEAQ (reference sequence). The CDR3 totals 14 residues. Trimming stripped 0 bases from V and 4 bases from J, with 9 bases between. The CDR3 protein is CASSLAEAPYGYTF. The CDR3 DNA reads as TGTGCCAGCAGCTTAGCGGAAGCCCCCTATGGCTACACCTTC.

This clone was detected once. The V call is TRBV30, the J call TRBJ2-5; D remains ambiguous. The CDR3 totals 12 residues. The germline V gene has CDR1 GTSNPN and CDR2 SVGIG (reference sequence). Between the trimmed V and J ends, which lost 0 bases and 7 bases, there was a span of 9 bases. The CDR3 DNA reads TGTGCCTGGAGTGTGAGTGTCGGGACCCAGTACTTC. Translation: CAWSVSVGTQYF.

This sequence joins TRBV6-5 and TRBJ1-1; TRBD1 might be the D (6 bases). Trimming removed 0 bases from V and 12 bases from J, with 20 bases in between. From germline, CDR1 is MNHEY and CDR2 SVGAGI. The CDR3 loop spans 15 amino acids. Written as DNA, the CDR3 is TGTGCCAGCAGTTACTCGATGACAGGATCAGCGGGAACTTTCTTT. The encoded protein is CASSYSMTGSAGTFF.

This clone was counted a few times. The chain recombines TRBV28 with TRBJ2-7; D is possibly TRBD2 (5 bases). The CDR3 sequence is 14 residues long. Trimming pared 7 bases from V and 6 bases from J, leaving 19 bases between. Germline CDR1 and CDR2: MDHEN and SYDVKM. The CDR3 bases are TGTGCCAGCATCACGAGAGGGAACCCCCTCGAGCAGTACTTC. Its protein is CASITRGNPLEQYF.